Detailed here is one T cell receptor (beta chain). This clonotype was detected only a few times. Its antigen is not yet known. No base quality information exists; no much larger clone differs at one position. The TCR beta CDR3 regions were amplified from the RNA transcripts. A first-round RT-PCR of the TCR CDR3 used the HTBI primer set with the Qiagen OneStep RT-PCR kit. The libraries were constructed in a second round of multiplex PCR and then size-selected and purified. The libraries were sequenced on an Illumina HiSeq2000 using paired-end 100 bp reads. In the authors' own workflow: SOAPnuke was used to process the raw data, throwing out any read that contained adapters or uncalled bases, had a mean Phred below 15, or lacked an exact constant-primer or identifier match. High-quality paired reads were merged using COPE v1.2.5, and each unique nucleotide sequence was defined as a clonotype. MiTCR v1.1 was used to align the clonotypes against IMGT TRBV, TRBD and TRBJ reference segments. Analysis was restricted to V-J combinations with a frequency above 0.0001, which covered approximately 99% of repertoires. A TCS score was defined as the ratio between F50 (clonal expansion) and ExV (chaos), using BLOSUM62-based TCRdist between CDR3 peptides within each V-J. Welch's t-statistics and random forest reduced 500 to 650 V-J features to 13, which were used in a naive Bayes classifier (R e1071). TCRdb passed the public sequencing reads through fastp at Q25 and MiXCR, retaining productive beta sequences. Entries are consolidated by CDR3 protein sequence, retaining the most common genes and DNA. The V and J calls and clone size are TCRdb's, not the authors'. In this sample the table shows about 640,000 distinct CDR3 sequences, less than 25% of which occur a single time. The ten largest make up 34% of the sample.

These data come from a study of T cells in Graves' hyperthyroidism and ophthalmopathy (dated by TCRdb to between 2018 and 2021). Study-wide context: Peripheral blood was sampled at the time of initial diagnosis, prior to any treatment. TCR V-J signatures able to tell the groups apart were searched for in a discovery cohort of some 100 patients, of whom under 45 had Graves' ophthalmopathy and about 55 had stable Graves' hyperthyroidism. After blood sampling, hyperthyroidism patients were treated with methimazole at a starting dose of 30 mg daily, and ophthalmopathy patients were treated with high-dose intravenous methylprednisolone. TCR Vbeta CDR3 sequencing of approximately 140 peripheral blood samples (roughly 43 ophthalmopathy, 75 to 80 hyperthyroidism and approximately 17 progressor patients) is reported in the paper. The approximately 100 discovery patients were divided at random into training and test sets in a 7:3 ratio. Prospective prediction of ophthalmopathy was tested in an independent validation cohort consisting of fewer than 20 hyperthyroidism patients and approximately 16 patients who later progressed to ophthalmopathy. The study also compared thyroid tissue and blood T-cell repertoires from several Graves' hyperthyroidism patients.

CDR1 MDHEN and CDR2 SYDVKM were looked up in the germline V gene. V is clipped by 8 bases and J by 2 bases, and the sequence between their germline boundaries is 16 bases long. Inclusive of the bounding cysteine and phenylalanine, the CDR3 is 14 residues long. Only the CDR3 DNA is retained, 42 bases long and in frame from the first base. Ophthalmopathy patients had moderately to severely active disease, Clinical Activity Score of at least 3, NOSPECS grade of at least 4, and duration under 3 months. Exclusion was applied to patients with uncontrolled infections, other autoimmune diseases, pregnancy or lactation. Clinical symptoms, serum thyroxine and TRAb, thyroid ultrasound, and orbital computed tomography formed the basis for the diagnoses. Ficoll-Paque density gradient centrifugation was used to isolate PBMCs from approximately 10 ml of fresh peripheral blood. Trizol reagent was used to extract total RNA, and RNA quality was then checked on an Agilent 2100 Bioanalyzer.

Here is what the overall study found, with its caveats: A 13 V-J signature model separated ophthalmopathy from stable hyperthyroidism, with approximately 87% sensitivity and 81% to 83% specificity in cross-validation and 80%/75% in testing. Blood samples also contained most of the expanded thyroid clonotypes (frequency above 0.001), which suggests that blood repertoires may reflect thyroid immune responses. In validation, progression to ophthalmopathy was predicted by the model with roughly 69% sensitivity and nearly 75% specificity, a median of approximately 7.1 months before onset. No statistical method was used to set the sample size in advance, and investigators knew the group allocation.

Material: blood. Here the chain combines TRBV28 and TRBJ2-7; the D gene is not confidently resolved. This receptor was taken from a man aged 30 to 39 with Graves' ophthalmopathy. DNA sequence: TGTGCCAGCGTAAGAAGTGACGGAGCCTACGAGCAGTACTTC. Translated, it reads CASVRSDGAYEQYF.